The entry below describes one TCR beta chain. Its matching antigen is unknown. The V end was cut by 6 bases, the J end by 5 bases, with 32 bases between. CDR1 is MNHNS, CDR2 SASEGT, per germline. The CDR3 loop spans 19 amino acids. The data derive from a study of T cells in Graves' hyperthyroidism and ophthalmopathy. Regarding the study as a whole: Among clonotypes expanded in thyroid above 0.001, most were also found in blood.

Diagnostic assessment was based on clinical symptoms, serum thyroxine and TRAb, thyroid ultrasound and orbital computed tomography. Initially, at the first diagnosis of hyperthyroidism and before any ophthalmopathy symptoms, blood was sampled. Each 10 ml fresh peripheral blood draw supplied the PBMCs. Amplification of TCR beta CDR3 regions was performed using RNA transcripts as template. Carried out on the TCR CDR3, a first-round RT-PCR used the HTBI primer set. Using its own MiXCR run on the multiplex PCR reads, TCRdb lists one record per CDR3 protein. The sample shows roughly 500,000 distinct CDR3 sequences, 11% to 15% of them seen only once.

This receptor was identified in a woman aged 25-40 years with Graves' hyperthyroidism that later progressed to Graves' ophthalmopathy. The sequencing input was blood. The rearrangement joins TRBV6-1 to TRBJ2-7; the D is unclear. For the CDR3, the DNA is TGTGCCAGCAGCTCGTGTGGCCCTCAGGCTGGCCTCAGCTTGGACGAGCAGTACTTC. Protein product: CASSSCGPQAGLSLDEQYF.